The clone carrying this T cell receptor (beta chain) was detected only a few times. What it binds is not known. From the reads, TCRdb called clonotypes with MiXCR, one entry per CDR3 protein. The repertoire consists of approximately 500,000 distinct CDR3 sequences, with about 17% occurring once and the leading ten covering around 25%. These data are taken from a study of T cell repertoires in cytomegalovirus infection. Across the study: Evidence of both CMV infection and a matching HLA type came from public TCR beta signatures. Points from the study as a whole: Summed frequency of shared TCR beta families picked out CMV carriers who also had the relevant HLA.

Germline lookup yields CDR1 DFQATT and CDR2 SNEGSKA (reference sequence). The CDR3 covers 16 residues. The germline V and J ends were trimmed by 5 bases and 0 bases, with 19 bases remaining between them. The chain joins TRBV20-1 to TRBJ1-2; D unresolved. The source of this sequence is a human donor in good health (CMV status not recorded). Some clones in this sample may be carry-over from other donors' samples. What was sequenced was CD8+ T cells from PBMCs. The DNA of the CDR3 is TGCAGTGCTGCTTTCGGATTTATACTTTCTAACTATGGCTACACCTTC. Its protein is CSAAFGFILSNYGYTF.